Listed below are T cell receptor beta chains from one sample, sequenced in a study of CD8 T cells in ankylosing spondylitis. TCRdb ran MiXCR on the 5' RACE reads and lists one entry per CDR3 protein. The top ten hold approximately 3.5% of the sample, which has about 130,000 distinct CDR3 sequences, around 8.5% seen once. The sample was blood, either unsorted or a sorted T cell fraction (not recorded which). Receptor source: a male donor with ankylosing spondylitis or in good health (not recorded which). CDR3s include the opening cysteine and the closing phenylalanine or tryptophan. Each record gives: V gene, J gene, CDR3 protein.

v_gene: TRBV18; j_gene: TRBJ2-7; CDR3aa: CASSPSPGLYEQYF
v_gene: TRBV18; j_gene: TRBJ2-2; CDR3aa: CASSPGFLTNTGELFF
v_gene: TRBV12-3/TRBV12-4; j_gene: TRBJ2-6; CDR3aa: CASSLVELASLRGANVLTF
v_gene: TRBV4-3; j_gene: TRBJ2-2; CDR3aa: CASSRFHSGNTGELFF
v_gene: TRBV20-1; j_gene: TRBJ2-3; CDR3aa: CSARRLASTTGTQYF
v_gene: TRBV4-3; j_gene: TRBJ2-1; CDR3aa: CASSQVTPAGMLGLAVTYNEQFF
v_gene: TRBV5-1; j_gene: TRBJ2-1; CDR3aa: CASSAQGLDYNEQFF
v_gene: TRBV29-1; j_gene: TRBJ2-4; CDR3aa: CSVEGGKNIQYF
v_gene: TRBV9; j_gene: TRBJ2-2; CDR3aa: CASSPKTNTGELFF
v_gene: TRBV19; j_gene: TRBJ2-1; CDR3aa: CASSPVGNEQFF
v_gene: TRBV6-5; j_gene: TRBJ2-6; CDR3aa: CASSYERPMGSGANVLTF
v_gene: TRBV12-3/TRBV12-4; j_gene: TRBJ2-4; CDR3aa: CASSLALKNIQYF
v_gene: TRBV7-2; j_gene: TRBJ2-2; CDR3aa: CASSSGGTGLAGELFF
v_gene: TRBV5-1; j_gene: TRBJ2-2; CDR3aa: CASSRNTGELSF
v_gene: TRBV20-1; j_gene: TRBJ2-3; CDR3aa: CSARQGTSRSTDTQYF
v_gene: TRBV7-9; j_gene: TRBJ2-1; CDR3aa: CASSLVLASHNEQFF
v_gene: TRBV12-3/TRBV12-4; j_gene: TRBJ2-2; CDR3aa: CASSLKGAGTGELFF
v_gene: TRBV7-2; j_gene: TRBJ2-7; CDR3aa: CASSWGTSESYEQYF
v_gene: TRBV9; j_gene: TRBJ2-1; CDR3aa: CASSVSSGRGNEQFF
v_gene: TRBV6-2/TRBV6-3; j_gene: TRBJ2-1; CDR3aa: CASSYATGMGRYNEQFF
v_gene: TRBV20-1; j_gene: TRBJ2-7; CDR3aa: CSASGTYEQYF
v_gene: TRBV20-1; j_gene: TRBJ2-3; CDR3aa: CAFLPSGRVGTDTQYF
v_gene: TRBV5-1; j_gene: TRBJ2-7; CDR3aa: CASSPTGYEQYF
v_gene: TRBV10-3; j_gene: TRBJ2-5; CDR3aa: CAISEPGQGSSETQYF
v_gene: TRBV2; j_gene: TRBJ2-7; CDR3aa: CASCLKGTSSTVGYEQYF
v_gene: TRBV20-1; j_gene: TRBJ2-7; CDR3aa: CSARAVGLGYEQYF
v_gene: TRBV7-3; j_gene: TRBJ2-7; CDR3aa: CASSLTPGDEQYF
v_gene: TRBV20-1; j_gene: TRBJ2-7; CDR3aa: CSAGTEGSYEQYF
v_gene: TRBV12-3/TRBV12-4; j_gene: TRBJ1-5; CDR3aa: CASSSTGDRPQHF
v_gene: TRBV18; j_gene: TRBJ2-3; CDR3aa: CASSQRRLGDSSTATQYF
v_gene: TRBV24-1; j_gene: TRBJ2-1; CDR3aa: CATRDRDRDYNEQFF
v_gene: TRBV20-1; j_gene: TRBJ1-5; CDR3aa: CSAQTGLLQHF
v_gene: TRBV7-6; j_gene: TRBJ1-4; CDR3aa: CASSPGTGNEKLFF
v_gene: TRBV28; j_gene: TRBJ2-5; CDR3aa: CASSFPGSRGETQYF
v_gene: TRBV4-1; j_gene: TRBJ2-1; CDR3aa: CASSQGRGDGHEQFF
v_gene: TRBV6-2/TRBV6-3; j_gene: TRBJ2-7; CDR3aa: CASGRGLANEQYF
v_gene: TRBV7-2; j_gene: TRBJ2-1; CDR3aa: CASRRFGSEDEQFF
v_gene: TRBV5-1; j_gene: TRBJ2-3; CDR3aa: CASSLEANTDTQYF
v_gene: TRBV20-1; j_gene: TRBJ1-1; CDR3aa: CSAAAANTEAFF
v_gene: TRBV20-1; j_gene: TRBJ2-2; CDR3aa: CSARVQGLAITGELFF
v_gene: TRBV27; j_gene: TRBJ2-2; CDR3aa: CASRTLAGGNTGELFF
v_gene: TRBV3-1; j_gene: TRBJ2-7; CDR3aa: CASSQDRLGRGDSSYEQYF
v_gene: TRBV7-2; j_gene: TRBJ2-5; CDR3aa: CASTPGGTLQETQYF
v_gene: TRBV7-6; j_gene: TRBJ2-5; CDR3aa: CASSWSRSVETQYF
v_gene: TRBV6-2/TRBV6-3; j_gene: TRBJ2-5; CDR3aa: CASSPGEETQYF
v_gene: TRBV29-1; j_gene: TRBJ2-4; CDR3aa: CSVVRGRTKNIQYF
v_gene: TRBV12-3/TRBV12-4; j_gene: TRBJ2-1; CDR3aa: CASSPNRQNEQFF
v_gene: TRBV7-2; j_gene: TRBJ2-7; CDR3aa: CASRGPGVRYEQYF
v_gene: TRBV20-1; j_gene: TRBJ2-1; CDR3aa: CSARQDYNEQFF